This T cell receptor beta chain was profiled in a study of CD8+ T cells in alopecia areata. Study information: Approximately 6-11-week-old female C3H/HeJ mice were grafted with skin from spontaneously alopecic 6-12-month-old C3H/HeJ graft donors.

This clone was found a few times. Its specificity is not known. The genes are named according to mouse. Read data end 4 residues before the CDR3 end; the end is taken from the germline J gene. After pooling, cutaneous lymph node cells were sorted with CD4, CD8alpha, NKG2D, NKG2ACE and other markers. cDNA prepared by RNA extraction and subsequent reverse transcription served as the template for sequencing. This table comes from immunoSEQ multiplex PCR, and its TCRdb copy is limited to in-frame clones, with some not included. The counts give over 250,000 clones, none of them seen only once; more than 0.95% is held by the top ten. General study findings and limits: For lesional scalp, especially alopecia totalis/universalis, clonality was higher than in normal scalp.

CDR1 is NSHNY, CDR2 SYGAGN, per germline. This CDR3 region has 16 residues. V shed 3 bases, J shed 0 bases, and the junction held 6 bases outside the gene matches. V is TRBV13-1 and J is TRBJ1-2, with 9 positions matching TRBD1. The clonotype comes from a C3H/HeJ mouse with alopecia areata. The strain's MHC type: H2-k. The sample was CD4+ T cells sorted from a lymph node. CDR3 region: CASSGDRGVANSDYTF. CDR3 DNA (partial): TGTGCCAGCAGTGGAGACAGGGGGGTTGCAAACTCC.